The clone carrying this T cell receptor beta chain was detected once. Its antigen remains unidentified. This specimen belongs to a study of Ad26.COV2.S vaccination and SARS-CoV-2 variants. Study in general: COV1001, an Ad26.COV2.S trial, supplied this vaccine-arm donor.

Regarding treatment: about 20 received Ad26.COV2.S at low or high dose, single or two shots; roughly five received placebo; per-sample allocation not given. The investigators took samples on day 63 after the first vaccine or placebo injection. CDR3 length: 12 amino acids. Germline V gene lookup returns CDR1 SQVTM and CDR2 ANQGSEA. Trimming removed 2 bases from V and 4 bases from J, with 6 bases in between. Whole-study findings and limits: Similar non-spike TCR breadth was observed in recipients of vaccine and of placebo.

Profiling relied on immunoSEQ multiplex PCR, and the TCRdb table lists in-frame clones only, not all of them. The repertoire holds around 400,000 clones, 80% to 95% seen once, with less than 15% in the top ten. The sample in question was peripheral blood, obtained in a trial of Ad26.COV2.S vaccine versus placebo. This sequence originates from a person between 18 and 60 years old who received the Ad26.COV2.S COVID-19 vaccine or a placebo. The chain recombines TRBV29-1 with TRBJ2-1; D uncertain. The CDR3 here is CSVESIYNEQFF. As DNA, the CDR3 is TGCAGCGTTGAAAGCATTTACAATGAGCAGTTCTTC.